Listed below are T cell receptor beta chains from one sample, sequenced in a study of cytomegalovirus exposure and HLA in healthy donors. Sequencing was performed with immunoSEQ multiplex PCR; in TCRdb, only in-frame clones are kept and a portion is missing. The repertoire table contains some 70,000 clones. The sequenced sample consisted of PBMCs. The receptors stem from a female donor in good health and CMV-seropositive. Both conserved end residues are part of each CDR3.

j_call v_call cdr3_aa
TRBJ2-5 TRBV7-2 CASSFGHQETQYF
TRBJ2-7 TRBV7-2 CASSLTAYEQYF
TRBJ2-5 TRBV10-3 CAISEWGTGGDSQYF
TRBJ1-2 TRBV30 CAWILEQGANYGYTF
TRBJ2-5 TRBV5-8 CASSLAAGGTQYF
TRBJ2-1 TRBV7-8 CASSLTSGRLYNEQFF
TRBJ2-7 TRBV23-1 CASGSSGRKHYEQYF
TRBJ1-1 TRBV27 CASSLTNKNTEAFF
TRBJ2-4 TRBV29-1 CSVGTGGTKNIQYF
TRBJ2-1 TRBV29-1 CSVRADTDNEQFF
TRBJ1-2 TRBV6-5 CASSQTISSSTGYTF
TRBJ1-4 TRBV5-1 CASSRGDPATNEKLFF
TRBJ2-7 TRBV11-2 CASSLGGHRITYEQYF
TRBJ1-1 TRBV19 CASSTLPGGAAEAFF
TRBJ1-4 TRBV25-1 CASSAGWEKLFF
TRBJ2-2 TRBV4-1 CASSPTGADTGELFF
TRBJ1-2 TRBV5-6 CASSLRSGTGTYGYTF
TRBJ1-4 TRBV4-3 CASSSHGERGEKLFF
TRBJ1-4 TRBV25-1 CASSVRQFGREKLFF
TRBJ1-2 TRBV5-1 CASSLEQSQGGYGYTF
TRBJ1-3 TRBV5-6 CASSGTGPSGNTIYF
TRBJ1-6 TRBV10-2 CASWQAGGNSPLHF
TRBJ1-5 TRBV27 CASSFQGLSNQPQHF
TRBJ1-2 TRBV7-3 CASSLTGQITYGYTF